The rows below give T cell receptor beta chains drawn from one sample of a study of cytotoxic CD8 clonotypes in ibrutinib-treated CLL. Sequencing used immunoSEQ multiplex PCR; TCRdb keeps in-frame clones, though not all of them. The sample consists of roughly 180,000 clones, over 60% of them appearing once. Sequencing was performed on PBMCs, taken after 24 months of ibrutinib treatment. These receptors were taken from a human donor with chronic lymphocytic leukemia. Both conserved end residues are part of each CDR3. The order of the fields is V gene, clone size, J gene, D gene, CDR3 DNA, CDR3 protein. D genes are given only for firm matches. The listing skips clone size in some rows; elsewhere it reads once, few, many or a size class.

TRBV27	-	TRBJ2-1	-	TGTGCCAGCAGTTTGAGAGCATTCAATGAGCAGTTCTTC	CASSLRAFNEQFF
TRBV6-4	-	TRBJ2-1	-	TGTGCCAGCAGTGACTCGGCAGGGCGGGATGAGCAGTTCTTC	CASSDSAGRDEQFF
TRBV10-1	-	TRBJ2-2	-	TGCGCCAGCAGTCGGAGCCCCTTTAACACCGGGGAGCTGTTTTTT	CASSRSPFNTGELFF
TRBV6-6	-	TRBJ1-5	-	TGTGCCAGCAGACGTAGAGGGGCGGAGCCCCAGCATTTT	CASRRRGAEPQHF
TRBV11-2	-	TRBJ1-1	TRBD1	TGTGCCAGCAGCTCTTACAGGGGGCTAGGGGCTGAAGCTTTCTTT	CASSSYRGLGAEAFF
TRBV4-3	-	TRBJ1-2	-	TGCGCCAGCAGCCAAGATTTTTCGGGTGCCCGCTATGGCTACACCTTC	CASSQDFSGARYGYTF
TRBV10-3	few	TRBJ1-1	-	TGTGCCTCGTCCCGGGAGGGTGGCACTGAAGCTTTCTTT	CASSREGGTEAFF
TRBV18	-	TRBJ2-1	-	TGTGCCAGCTCACCGTTCGAGGGGTTTGAGGGCTACAATGAGCAGTTCTTC	CASSPFEGFEGYNEQFF
TRBV6-1	few	TRBJ1-5	-	TGTGCCAGCAGCTTGGGGTGGACAGCTGATCAGCCCCAGCATTTT	CASSLGWTADQPQHF
TRBV5-5	few	TRBJ2-4	-	TGTGCCAGCAGCTTCCCGATGGGGCTTAACATTCAGTACTTC	CASSFPMGLNIQYF
TRBV9	-	TRBJ2-5	-	TGTGCCAGCAGCGCCTCGATTGGGCCAGAGACCCAGTACTTC	CASSASIGPETQYF
TRBV6-6	-	TRBJ2-1	-	TGTGCCAGCGGGCAGGATGAGCAGTTCTTC	CASGQDEQFF
TRBV18	-	TRBJ2-1	-	TGTGCCAGCTCACCAAGTGGTAGATCTGAGCAGTTCTTC	CASSPSGRSEQFF
TRBV5-1	-	TRBJ2-5	TRBD2	TGCGCCAGCAACTTGGGACTAGCGGGAGGAGGGGAGACCCAGTACTTC	CASNLGLAGGGETQYF
TRBV27	-	TRBJ2-7	TRBD2	TGTGCCAGCAGTTTATCTCGGACTAGCGGCTACGAGCAGTACTTC	CASSLSRTSGYEQYF
TRBV30	-	TRBJ1-5	-	TGTGCCTGGAGTGCAGCTCCAGTCAATCAGCCCCAGCATTTT	CAWSAAPVNQPQHF
TRBV27	-	TRBJ2-7	TRBD1	TGTGCCAGCAGCTTCCGCCGCGACAGGGGGGAGCAGTACTTC	CASSFRRDRGEQYF
TRBV9	-	TRBJ1-1	TRBD1	TGTGCCAGCAGCGGATACAGGGGCATGAGGAACACTGAAGCTTTCTTT	CASSGYRGMRNTEAFF
TRBV6-9	once	TRBJ2-3	TRBD2	TGTGCCAGCACCCATAGCGGGGCAAGCACAGATACGCAGTATTTT	CASTHSGASTDTQYF
TRBV7-2	-	TRBJ2-1	TRBD2	TGTGCCAGCAGCATACCAGCGGGAGTCTCCTCCAATGAGCAGTTCTTC	CASSIPAGVSSNEQFF
TRBV28	few	TRBJ1-5	TRBD1	TGTGCCAGCCTAACAGGGGCCAATCAGCCCCAGCATTTT	CASLTGANQPQHF
TRBV4-3	-	TRBJ2-1	-	TGCGCCAGCAGCCAAGACTCTAGCGTTGAGCAGTTCTTC	CASSQDSSVEQFF
TRBV7-6	-	TRBJ2-1	TRBD1	TGTGCCAGCAGCCTAGGGACAGGTAGCTCCTACAATGAGCAGTTCTTC	CASSLGTGSSYNEQFF
TRBV6-1	-	TRBJ1-2	-	TGTGCCAGCAGTGAAGCTCCCCTCGGGGTAAACGGCTACACCTTC	CASSEAPLGVNGYTF
TRBV5-6	-	TRBJ2-3	-	TGTGCCAGCAGCTTGTTGGACCCTCGAACGCCAGATACGCAGTATTTT	CASSLLDPRTPDTQYF
TRBV2	-	TRBJ2-1	-	TGTGCCACCGAGACGGGTGAGCAGTTCTTC	CATETGEQFF
TRBV27	-	TRBJ1-5	TRBD1	TGTGCCAGCAGCCCCATCGGACAGGGCAATCAGCCCCAGCATTTT	CASSPIGQGNQPQHF
TRBV7-8	-	TRBJ1-1	-	TGTGCCAGCAGCTTAGTCTACACTGAAGCTTTCTTT	CASSLVYTEAFF
TRBV9	-	TRBJ2-1	TRBD2	TGTGCCAGCAGCGTTGGGACTAGCGACAATGAGCAGTTCTTC	CASSVGTSDNEQFF
TRBV5-6	-	TRBJ2-3	TRBD2	TGTGCCAGCAGCTTGGAACTAGCGGCGACAGATACGCAGTATTTT	CASSLELAATDTQYF
TRBV6-1	-	TRBJ2-7	-	TGTGCCAGCAGTGAACTGGTTCGTAAAGGATCCTACGAGCAGTACTTC	CASSELVRKGSYEQYF
TRBV5-1	-	TRBJ2-5	-	TGCGCCAGCAGCTTGATTTGGGGGCAAGAGACCCAGTACTTC	CASSLIWGQETQYF
TRBV7-9	few	TRBJ2-7	TRBD1	TGTGCCAGCAGCTCGACAGGGTACGAGCAGTACTTC	CASSSTGYEQYF
TRBV14	-	TRBJ2-2	-	TGTGCCAGCAGCCAATCTCTGAACACCGGGGAGCTGTTTTTT	CASSQSLNTGELFF
TRBV5-6	-	TRBJ1-4	-	TGTGCCAGCAAAATCTTAGGAACTAATGAAAAACTGTTTTTT	CASKILGTNEKLFF
TRBV4-3	-	TRBJ2-1	TRBD2	TGCGCCAGCAGCCAAGATCCCGCTAGCGGGAGACCCAATGAGCAGTTCTTC	CASSQDPASGRPNEQFF
TRBV7-6	-	TRBJ2-1	-	TGTGCCAGCAGCCGGAGGGGAAACTCCTACAATGAGCAGTTCTTC	CASSRRGNSYNEQFF
TRBV28	-	TRBJ1-4	TRBD1	TGTGCCAGCAGCCCCCGGGACAGGGGGGGTGAAAAACTGTTTTTT	CASSPRDRGGEKLFF
TRBV7-2	-	TRBJ2-2	-	TGTGCCAGCAGCTTCGGTGGGGCCTCGAACACCGGGGAGCTGTTTTTT	CASSFGGASNTGELFF
TRBV7-9	few	TRBJ2-2	-	TGTGCCAGCAGCTTAGGGGGTATGATCGGGGAGCTGTTTTTT	CASSLGGMIGELFF
TRBV13	-	TRBJ2-4	TRBD2	TGTGCCAGCAGCCCGGGGACTAGCGGGGCCAAAAACATTCAGTACTTC	CASSPGTSGAKNIQYF
TRBV10-3	-	TRBJ2-1	TRBD2	TGTGCCATTAGGACTAGCGAGGACAATGAGCAGTTCTTC	CAIRTSEDNEQFF
TRBV12-5	-	TRBJ1-5	TRBD1	TGTGCTAGTGGTTTGGTAGCAAAAGACAGGGGCAATCAGCCCCAGCATTTT	CASGLVAKDRGNQPQHF
TRBV7-2	-	TRBJ2-6	TRBD2	TGTGCCAGCAGCTTAGCGGGAGGGAGCTCTGGGGCCAACGTCCTGACTTTC	CASSLAGGSSGANVLTF
TRBV9	-	TRBJ2-1	-	TGTGCCAGCAGCGTAATATTCAATGAGCAGTTCTTC	CASSVIFNEQFF